This T cell receptor (beta chain) was sequenced in a study of T cell responses to AZD1222 COVID-19 vaccine. Study as a whole: It was second doses at about 4 or about 12 weeks that were pooled. General study findings and limits: Nearly half of unique spike-specific TCRs reportedly avoided B.1.351 and B.1.1.7 mutated regions.

On this clone itself: Its antigen is as yet unknown.

V was clipped by 4 bases and J by 14 bases; unmatched bases: 10. Germline V gene data show CDR1 as SNHLY and CDR2 as FYNNEI. The CDR3 is 13 amino acids. Sequencing used immunoSEQ multiplex PCR; TCRdb keeps in-frame clones, though not all of them. This repertoire shows roughly 160,000 clones, 94% found once; its top ten account for about 0.64%. The sample consisted of peripheral blood, taken on day 0 of AZD1222 vaccination. This chain links TRBV2 with TRBJ2-5; 10 nucleotides agree with TRBD1. The receptor's source is an adult in good health. This CDR3 reads CASSVTPGTGEYF. In nucleotides, the CDR3 is TGTGCCAGCAGTGTTACCCCCGGGACAGGGGAATACTTC.